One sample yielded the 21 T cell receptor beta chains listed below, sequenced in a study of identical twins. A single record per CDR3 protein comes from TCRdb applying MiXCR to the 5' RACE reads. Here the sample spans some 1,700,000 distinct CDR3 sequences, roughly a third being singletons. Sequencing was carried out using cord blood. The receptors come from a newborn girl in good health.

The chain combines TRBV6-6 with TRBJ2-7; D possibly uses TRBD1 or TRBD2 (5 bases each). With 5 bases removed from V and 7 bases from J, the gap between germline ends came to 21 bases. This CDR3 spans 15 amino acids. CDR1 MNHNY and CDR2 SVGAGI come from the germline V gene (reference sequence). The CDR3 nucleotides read TGTGCCAGCAGTGCTGGGTGGGGGTTGGACAATGAGCAGTACTTC. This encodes CASSAGWGLDNEQYF.

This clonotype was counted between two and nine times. CDR3 amino acids: CASRNPPIKPQHF. In DNA form, the CDR3 reads TGTGCCAGCAGGAACCCCCCCATCAAGCCCCAGCATTTT. The chain joins TRBV28 to TRBJ1-5; D is unclear. CDR1 and CDR2 from the germline V gene are MDHEN and SYDVKM. Trimming pared 6 bases from V and 8 bases from J, leaving 14 bases between. The CDR3 runs to 13 residues.

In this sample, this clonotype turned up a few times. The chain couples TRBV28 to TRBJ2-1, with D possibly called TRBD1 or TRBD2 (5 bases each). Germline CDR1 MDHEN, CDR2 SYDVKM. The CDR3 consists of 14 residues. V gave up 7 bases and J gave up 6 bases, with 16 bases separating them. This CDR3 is CASIGGGAANEQFF. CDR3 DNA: TGTGCCAGCATTGGGGGTGGAGCGGCCAATGAGCAGTTCTTC.

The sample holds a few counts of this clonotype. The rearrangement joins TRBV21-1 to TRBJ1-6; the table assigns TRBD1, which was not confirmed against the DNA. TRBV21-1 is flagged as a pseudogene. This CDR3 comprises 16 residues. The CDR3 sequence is CASISPGHSYNSPLHF. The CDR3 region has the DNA TGTGCCAGCATTTCTCCAGGGCACTCCTATAATTCACCCCTCCACTTT.

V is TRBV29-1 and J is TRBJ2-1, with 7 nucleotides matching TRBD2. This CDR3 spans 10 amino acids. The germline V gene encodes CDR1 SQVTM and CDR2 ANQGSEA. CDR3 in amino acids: CGGGNNEQFF. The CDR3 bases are TGCGGCGGGGGAAACAATGAGCAGTTCTTC.

In DNA form, the CDR3 reads TGTGCCATCAGTGAGCCTCTGCCCGGGGCAGAGGAAAAACTGTTTTTT. It specifies CAISEPLPGAEEKLFF. The rearrangement joins TRBV10-3 to TRBJ1-4; TRBD1 is a possible D gene (5 bases). Germline-derived CDR1 and CDR2 are ENHRY and SYGVKD. CDR3 length equals 16 residues. Trimming shortened V by 2 bases and J by 8 bases, and 18 bases separated the two germline ends.

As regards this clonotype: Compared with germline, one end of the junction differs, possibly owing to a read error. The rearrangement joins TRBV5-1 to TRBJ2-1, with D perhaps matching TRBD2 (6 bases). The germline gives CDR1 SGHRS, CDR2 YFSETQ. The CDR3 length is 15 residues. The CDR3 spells CASSLGVAAYNEQFF. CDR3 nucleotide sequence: TGCGCCAGCAGCTTGGGGGTAGCGGCCTACAATGAACAGTTCTTC. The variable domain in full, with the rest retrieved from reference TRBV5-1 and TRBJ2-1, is KAGVTQTPRYLIKTRGQQVTLSCSPISGHRSVSWYQQTPGQGLQFLFEYFSETQRNKGNFPGRFSGRQFSNSRSEMNVSTLELGDSALYLCASSLGVAAYNEQFFGPGTRLTVL.

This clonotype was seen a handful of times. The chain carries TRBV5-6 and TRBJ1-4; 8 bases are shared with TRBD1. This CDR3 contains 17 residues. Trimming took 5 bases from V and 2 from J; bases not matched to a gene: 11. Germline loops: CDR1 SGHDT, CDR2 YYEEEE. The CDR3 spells CASSYLQGALTNEKLFF. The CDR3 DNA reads TGTGCCAGCAGTTATCTCCAGGGGGCGTTGACTAATGAAAAACTGTTTTTT.

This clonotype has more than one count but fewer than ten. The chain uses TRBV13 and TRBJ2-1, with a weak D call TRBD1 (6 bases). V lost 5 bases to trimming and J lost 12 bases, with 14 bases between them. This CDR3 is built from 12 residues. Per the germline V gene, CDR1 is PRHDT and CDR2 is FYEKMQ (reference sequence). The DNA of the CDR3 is TGTGCCAGCAGCCGCAACAGGGATACGCAGTTCTTC. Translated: CASSRNRDTQFF.

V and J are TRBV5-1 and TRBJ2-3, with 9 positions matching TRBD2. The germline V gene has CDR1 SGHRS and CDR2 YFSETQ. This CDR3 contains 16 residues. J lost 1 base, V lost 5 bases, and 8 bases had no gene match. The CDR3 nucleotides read TGCGCCAGCAGGGAAGTAGCGGGAGTGGGCACAGATACGCAGTATTTT. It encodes CASREVAGVGTDTQYF.

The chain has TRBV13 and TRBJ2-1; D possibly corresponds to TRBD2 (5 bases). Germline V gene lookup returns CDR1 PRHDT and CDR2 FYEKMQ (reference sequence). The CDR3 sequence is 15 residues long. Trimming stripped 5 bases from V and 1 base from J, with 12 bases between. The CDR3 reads CASSEGAPSYNEQFF. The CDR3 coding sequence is TGTGCCAGCAGCGAGGGTGCCCCTTCCTACAATGAGCAGTTCTTC. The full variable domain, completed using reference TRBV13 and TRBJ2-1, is AAGVIQSPRHLIKEKRETATLKCYPIPRHDTVYWYQQGPGQDPQFLISFYEKMQSDKGSIPDRFSAQQFSDYHSELNMSSLELGDSALYFCASSEGAPSYNEQFFGPGTRLTVL.

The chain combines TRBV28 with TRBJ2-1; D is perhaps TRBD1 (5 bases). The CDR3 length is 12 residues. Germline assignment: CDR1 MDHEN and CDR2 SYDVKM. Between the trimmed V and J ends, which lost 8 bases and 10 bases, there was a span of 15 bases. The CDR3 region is CASSLQVYEQFF. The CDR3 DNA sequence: TGTGCCAGCTCCTTACAGGTCTACGAGCAGTTCTTC.

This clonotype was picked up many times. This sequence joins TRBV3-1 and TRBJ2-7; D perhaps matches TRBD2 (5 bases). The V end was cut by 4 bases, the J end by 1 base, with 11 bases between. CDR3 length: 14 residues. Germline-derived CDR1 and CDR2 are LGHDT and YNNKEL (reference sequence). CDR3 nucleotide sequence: TGTGCCAGCAGCCGGGGAGTTAGTTCCTACGAGCAGTACTTC. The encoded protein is CASSRGVSSYEQYF.

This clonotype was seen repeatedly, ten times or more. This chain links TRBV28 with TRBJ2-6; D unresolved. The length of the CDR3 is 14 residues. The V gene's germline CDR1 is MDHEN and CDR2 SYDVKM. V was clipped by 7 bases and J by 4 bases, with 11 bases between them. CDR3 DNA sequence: TGTGCCAGCATGTTGGTGGCAGGGGCCAACGTCCTGACTTTC. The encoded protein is CASMLVAGANVLTF.

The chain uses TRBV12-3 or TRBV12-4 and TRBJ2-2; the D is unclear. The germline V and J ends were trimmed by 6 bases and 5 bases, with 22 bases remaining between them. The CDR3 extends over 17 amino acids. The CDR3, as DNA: TGTGCCAGCAGGTCCCCGCCGGCTAGACCCCATACCGGGGAGCTGTTTTTT. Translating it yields CASRSPPARPHTGELFF.

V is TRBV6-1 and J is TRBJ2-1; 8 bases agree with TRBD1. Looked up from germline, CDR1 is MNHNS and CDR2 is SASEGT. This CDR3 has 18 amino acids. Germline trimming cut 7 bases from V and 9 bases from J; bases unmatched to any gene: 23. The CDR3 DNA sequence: TGTGCCAGCAAGGGCGTGGGGACAGGACAGACTAGGGGGATTGAGCAGTTCTTC. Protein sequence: CASKGVGTGQTRGIEQFF.

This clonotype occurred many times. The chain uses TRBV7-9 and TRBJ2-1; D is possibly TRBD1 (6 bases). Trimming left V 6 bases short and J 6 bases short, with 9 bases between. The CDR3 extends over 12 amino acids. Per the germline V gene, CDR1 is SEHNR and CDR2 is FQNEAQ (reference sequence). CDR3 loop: CASRSRGNEQFF. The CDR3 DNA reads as TGTGCCAGCAGATCCAGGGGCAATGAGCAGTTCTTC.

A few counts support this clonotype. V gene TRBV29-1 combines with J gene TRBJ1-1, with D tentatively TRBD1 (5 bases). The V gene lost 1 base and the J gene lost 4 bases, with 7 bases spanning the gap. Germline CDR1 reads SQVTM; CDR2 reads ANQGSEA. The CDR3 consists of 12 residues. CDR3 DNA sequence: TGCAGCGTTGAAGCGGGGACCACTGAAGCTTTCTTT. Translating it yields CSVEAGTTEAFF.

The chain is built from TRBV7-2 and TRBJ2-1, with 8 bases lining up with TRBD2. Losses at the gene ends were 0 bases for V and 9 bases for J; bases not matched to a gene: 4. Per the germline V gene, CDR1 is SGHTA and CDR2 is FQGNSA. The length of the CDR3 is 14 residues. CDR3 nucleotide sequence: TGTGCCAGCAGCTTAGCACGGGGGGGCGGTGAGCAGTTCTTC. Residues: CASSLARGGGEQFF.

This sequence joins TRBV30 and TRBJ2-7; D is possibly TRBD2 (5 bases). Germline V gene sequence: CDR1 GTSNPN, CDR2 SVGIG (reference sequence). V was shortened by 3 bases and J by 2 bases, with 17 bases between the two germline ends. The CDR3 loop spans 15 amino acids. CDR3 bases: TGTGCCTGGAGCCCCTTGGGAGCGATCGCCTACGAGCAGTACTTC. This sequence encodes CAWSPLGAIAYEQYF.

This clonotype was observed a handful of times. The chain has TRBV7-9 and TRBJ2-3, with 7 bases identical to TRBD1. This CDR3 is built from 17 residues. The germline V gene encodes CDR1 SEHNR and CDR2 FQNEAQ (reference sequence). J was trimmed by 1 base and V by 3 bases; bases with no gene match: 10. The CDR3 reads CASSFVEGASGTDTQYF. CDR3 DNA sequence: TGTGCCAGCAGCTTTGTCGAGGGGGCTAGTGGCACAGATACGCAGTATTTT.